This T cell receptor beta chain was profiled in a study of cytomegalovirus exposure and HLA in healthy donors. The V segment lost 1 base and the J segment 6 bases; nucleotides outside the gene matches: 3. Germline V lookup: CDR1 MGHRA, CDR2 YSYEKL. The CDR3 loop spans 16 amino acids. Findings of the study overall: The Asian-associated ancestry cluster reportedly had fewer N-insertions than the approximately 670-donor mean in a later analysis.

PCR primers comprised 60 Vbeta and 13 Jbeta primers. Some clones are missing from TCRdb's copy, which holds only in-frame ones; the method was immunoSEQ multiplex PCR. The top ten hold around 2% of the sample, which has 130,000 or so clones, 70% to 80% seen once. In regard to this clone: The antigen remains undetermined.

The sample was PBMCs. The chain uses TRBV4-1 and TRBJ2-1, with TRBD2 identical over 13 bases. The sequence was collected from a female donor in good health and CMV-seropositive. The CDR3 region is CASSQVRLAGGNEQFF. For the CDR3, the DNA is TGCGCCAGCAGCCAAGTCCGACTAGCGGGAGGCAATGAGCAGTTCTTC.